One T cell receptor beta chain is described in this entry. Antigen unknown. The data derive from a study of OX40 agonist ivuxolimab in advanced cancers. Turning to the study itself: Among those enrolled, mean age was around 60 years (range roughly 20 to 79) and 75% to 85% were male. Therapy given before enrollment (anti-PD-1, anti-PD-L1 or anti-CTLA-4) was allowed, and roughly 41% had some.

Repertoires were generated with immunoSEQ multiplex PCR, while TCRdb's copy carries only in-frame clones and drops some. The sample lists under 100,000 clones; under 90% were seen once. Study-wide findings and caveats: Some patients without response likewise showed low normalized clonal expansion. No antigen was identified for the clonally expanded peripheral T cells.

This CDR3 has 15 residues. CDR1 is LNHDA and CDR2 is SQIVND in the germline V gene (reference sequence). V shed 5 bases and J 6 bases; nucleotides not matched to a gene: 10. This sequence joins TRBV19 and TRBJ2-1, with 7 bases matching TRBD2. This sample comprised CD4+ or CD8+ T cells sorted from blood, obtained in a trial of the OX40 agonist ivuxolimab. The source is an adult with an advanced solid tumor such as melanoma, head and neck, liver or kidney cancer. The CDR3 nucleotides are TGTGCCAGTAGTCCGACTAGCCTCTCTTTCAATGAGCAGTTCTTC. Translated, it gives CASSPTSLSFNEQFF.